Shown below are 21 T cell receptor beta chains from a single sample sequenced in a study of blood T cell repertoires in COVID-19. This table comes from immunoSEQ multiplex PCR, and its TCRdb copy is limited to in-frame clones, with some not included. The table records about 140,000 clones, almost 80% of them present only once. Specimen: peripheral blood. The receptors stem from a man between 50 and 59 years old with active or convalescent COVID-19.

This clone came up a few times. The chain has TRBV18 and TRBJ2-3; TRBD1 is a possible D gene (6 bases). The CDR3 covers 15 residues. Looked up from germline, CDR1 is KGHSH and CDR2 is LQKENI. Trimming shortened V by 3 bases and J by 3 bases, and 13 bases separated the two germline ends. The CDR3 bases are TGTGCCAGCTCACCGACACAGGGTCCAACAGATACGCAGTATTTT. This translates into CASSPTQGPTDTQYF.

V usage is TRBV29-1 and J usage is TRBJ2-5, with 10 bases that match TRBD1. The CDR3 runs to 14 residues. Germline loops: CDR1 SQVTM, CDR2 ANQGSEA. V lost 6 bases and J lost 5; bases outside the gene matches: 9. Written as DNA, the CDR3 is TGCAGCGTCAAAAGACAGGGGGCCGACGAGACCCAGTACTTC. It yields the protein CSVKRQGADETQYF.

The V call is TRBV6-5, the J call TRBJ2-5, with D possibly TRBD2 on 6 matching bases. Trimming removed 4 bases at V and 5 bases at J, with 20 bases between. Germline V CDR1 and CDR2: MNHEY, SVGAGI. This CDR3 contains 16 residues. The chain's CDR3 is CASSSPAGSGGETQYF. CDR3 sequence (DNA): TGTGCCAGCAGTTCTCCCGCCGGGAGCGGAGGGGAGACCCAGTACTTC.

This clone has just one count. The chain is built from TRBV28 and TRBJ2-1, with 9 bases that match TRBD1. The CDR3 covers 15 residues. Germline CDR1 is MDHEN and CDR2 is SYDVKM. The ends lost 5 bases at V and 5 bases at J; junction bases unmatched: 7. CDR3 bases: TGTGCCAGCAGTCCCCGGGACAGGGTACACAATGAGCAGTTCTTC. Its translation: CASSPRDRVHNEQFF.

The chain joins TRBV5-1 to TRBJ1-6; TRBD1 is a possible D gene (6 bases). Germline CDR1 SGHRS, CDR2 YFSETQ. V was trimmed by 0 bases and J by 3 bases, leaving 16 bases between them. The CDR3 extends over 18 amino acids. The CDR3 loop reads CASSLEIQGYLYNSPLHF. The CDR3 nucleotides read TGCGCCAGCAGCTTGGAAATCCAGGGGTACCTCTATAATTCACCCCTCCACTTT.

This chain links TRBV6-5 with TRBJ2-1, with D possibly matching TRBD2 (6 bases). Per the germline V gene, CDR1 is MNHEY and CDR2 is SVGAGI. The CDR3 spans 14 residues. V lost 5 bases, J lost 5 bases, and 13 bases lay in between. CDR3: CASSLTGGHNEQFF. As DNA, the CDR3 is TGTGCCAGCAGTCTGACCGGGGGTCACAATGAGCAGTTCTTC.

This chain links TRBV4-1 with TRBJ2-2; tentative D call: TRBD2 (5 bases). This CDR3 has 12 amino acids. Germline CDR1 reads MGHRA; CDR2 reads YSYEKL. The V gene lost 5 bases and the J gene lost 7 bases, with 8 bases spanning the gap. The DNA for the CDR3 is TGCGCCAGCAGCGGGGAGTTCGGGGAGCTGTTTTTT. As protein: CASSGEFGELFF.

This clone has only one observation. The J gene is TRBJ2-5, the V gene TRBV18, with TRBD2 matching 7 bases. CDR3 size: 15 residues. The germline V gene encodes CDR1 KGHSH and CDR2 LQKENI. The V segment lost 3 bases and the J segment 1 base; nucleotides outside the gene matches: 5. CDR3 amino acids: CASSPGRGPQETQYF. The CDR3 nucleotides read TGTGCCAGCTCACCGGGGAGGGGCCCCCAAGAGACCCAGTACTTC. The full variable domain, rest sourced from reference TRBV18 and TRBJ2-5, is NAGVMQNPRHLVRRRGQEARLRCSPMKGHSHVYWYRQLPEEGLKFMVYLQKENIIDESGMPKERFSAEFPKEGPSILRIQQVVRGDSAAYFCASSPGRGPQETQYFGPGTRLLVL.

Only one count was recorded for this clone. The chain carries TRBV5-6 and TRBJ1-4; a possible D gene is TRBD1 (5 bases). The V gene's germline CDR1 is SGHDT and CDR2 YYEEEE. V was shortened by 2 bases and J by 3 bases, with 14 bases between the two germline ends. The CDR3 runs 16 residues. The CDR3 is CASSLDQGTANEKLFF. CDR3 nucleotides: TGTGCCAGCAGCTTAGATCAGGGAACAGCTAATGAAAAACTGTTTTTT.

The chain is built from TRBV10-3 and TRBJ1-1; 8 positions agree with TRBD1. This CDR3 contains 15 residues. The germline CDR1 and CDR2 sequences are ENHRY and SYGVKD. V was pared by 0 bases and J by 0 bases, with 0 bases of the junction left unmatched. In DNA, the CDR3 is TGTGCCATCAGTGAGTCGGGACAGGTGAACACTGAAGCTTTCTTT. Its protein product is CAISESGQVNTEAFF.

The gene calls are TRBV5-4 and TRBJ2-6; possible D gene TRBD1, 6 bases. Per the germline V gene, CDR1 is SGHNT and CDR2 is YYREEE (reference sequence). The germline V and J ends were trimmed by 2 bases and 2 bases, with 8 bases remaining between them. The CDR3 extends over 15 amino acids. CDR3 amino acids: CASSLQGTGANVLTF. DNA of the CDR3: TGTGCCAGCAGCTTACAGGGTACTGGGGCCAACGTCCTGACTTTC.

The rearrangement uses TRBV6-5 and TRBJ2-5, with D perhaps TRBD1 (6 bases). Trimming took off 7 bases at V and 5 bases at J, with 14 bases between the two ends. This CDR3 has 13 amino acids. Germline V gives CDR1 MNHEY, CDR2 SVGAGI. The CDR3 DNA follows: TGTGCCAGCAACCCAGGGGCAGGGGAGACCCAGTACTTC. Amino acids: CASNPGAGETQYF.

The chain carries TRBV5-1 and TRBJ1-6; tentatively, D is TRBD1 (5 bases). The CDR3 covers 16 residues. Germline lookup yields CDR1 SGHRS and CDR2 YFSETQ. The germline V and J ends were trimmed by 4 bases and 7 bases, with 18 bases remaining between them. The CDR3 DNA reads TGCGCCAGCAGCGTATCTGGACAACCTTTGAATTCACCCCTCCACTTT. It encodes CASSVSGQPLNSPLHF.

This chain joins TRBV9 and TRBJ1-3; TRBD1 is a possible D gene (6 bases). The CDR3 spans 14 residues. Germline V gene data show CDR1 as SGDLS and CDR2 as YYNGEE. Trimming removed 4 bases from V and 2 bases from J, with 10 bases in between. This CDR3 is CASSYGGAGNTIYF. As DNA, the CDR3 is TGTGCCAGCAGCTATGGGGGCGCTGGAAACACCATATATTTT.

V gene TRBV30 combines with J gene TRBJ1-2; D is possibly TRBD1 (5 bases). In germline, CDR1 is GTSNPN, CDR2 SVGIG (reference sequence). The CDR3 extends over 13 amino acids. The germline V and J ends were trimmed by 2 bases and 8 bases, with 15 bases remaining between them. CDR3 sequence reads: CAWSIGRVGGYTF. CDR3 DNA sequence: TGTGCCTGGAGTATCGGCAGGGTGGGGGGCTACACCTTC.

As to this clone: Additional DNA sequences in this sample encode the identical CDR3. V is TRBV30 and J is TRBJ1-5, with D uncertain. Germline V gives CDR1 GTSNPN, CDR2 SVGIG (reference sequence). This CDR3 region has 14 residues. V lost 0 bases, J lost 0 bases, and 6 bases lay in between. The CDR3 spells CAWSVTASNQPQHF. CDR3 sequence (DNA): TGTGCCTGGAGTGTAACAGCTAGCAATCAGCCCCAGCATTTT.

V gene TRBV7-2 combines with J gene TRBJ2-7; 10 bases fit TRBD2. Looked up from germline, CDR1 is SGHTA and CDR2 is FQGNSA. The CDR3 loop spans 17 amino acids. Trimming removed 1 base from V and 6 bases from J; junction bases left unmatched: 12. The CDR3 DNA reads TGTGCCAGCAGCTTAGTGGGTAGCGGGAGGACTTTCCGCGAGCAGTACTTC. Protein sequence: CASSLVGSGRTFREQYF.

V usage is TRBV2 and J usage is TRBJ2-7; 7 bases line up with TRBD2. Germline values: CDR1 SNHLY, CDR2 FYNNEI. The CDR3 sequence is 15 residues long. V gave up 0 bases and J gave up 0 bases; unmatched junction bases: 2. The CDR3 DNA sequence: TGTGCCAGCAGTGAAGCAGCGGGGAGCTCCTACGAGCAGTACTTC. Translated: CASSEAAGSSYEQYF.

V is TRBV4-1 and J is TRBJ2-3, with a tentative D call TRBD2 (6 bases). V was shortened by 0 bases and J by 0 bases, with 13 bases between the two germline ends. CDR3 length: 17 residues. Germline loops: CDR1 MGHRA, CDR2 YSYEKL. In DNA form, the CDR3 reads TGCGCCAGCAGCCAAGAGGTGGGGGGAATGAGCACAGATACGCAGTATTTT. It translates to CASSQEVGGMSTDTQYF.

In this sample, this clone turned up a few times. This chain uses TRBV13 with TRBJ2-1; 16 positions agree with TRBD2. This CDR3 is built from 16 residues. The ends lost 3 bases at V and 7 bases at J; junction bases unmatched: 3. Germline V gene lookup returns CDR1 PRHDT and CDR2 FYEKMQ (reference sequence). The CDR3 protein is CASSLRGLAGGNEQFF. The DNA for the CDR3 is TGTGCCAGCAGCTTGAGGGGACTAGCGGGAGGGAATGAGCAGTTCTTC.

V and J are TRBV6-6 and TRBJ1-5; TRBD1 aligns across 9 bases. The CDR3 spans 16 residues. J was trimmed by 4 bases and V by 5 bases; bases with no gene match: 9. CDR1 MNHNY and CDR2 SVGAGI come from the germline V gene (reference sequence). The CDR3 here is CASSPTGGLGNQPQHF. CDR3 nucleotides: TGTGCCAGCAGTCCCACAGGGGGCCTCGGGAATCAGCCCCAGCATTTT.